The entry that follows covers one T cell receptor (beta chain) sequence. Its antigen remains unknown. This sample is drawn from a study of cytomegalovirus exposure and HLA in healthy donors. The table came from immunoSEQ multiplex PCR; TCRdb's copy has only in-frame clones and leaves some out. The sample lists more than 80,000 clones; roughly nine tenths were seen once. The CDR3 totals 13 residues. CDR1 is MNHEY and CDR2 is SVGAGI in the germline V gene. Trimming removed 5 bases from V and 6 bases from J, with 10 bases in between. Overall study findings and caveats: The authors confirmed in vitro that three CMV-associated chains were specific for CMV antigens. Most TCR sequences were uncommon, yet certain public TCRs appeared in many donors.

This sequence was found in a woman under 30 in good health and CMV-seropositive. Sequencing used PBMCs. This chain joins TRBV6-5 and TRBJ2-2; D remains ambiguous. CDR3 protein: CASSLFLAGELFF. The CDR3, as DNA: TGTGCCAGCAGTCTTTTTCTCGCCGGGGAGCTGTTTTTT.